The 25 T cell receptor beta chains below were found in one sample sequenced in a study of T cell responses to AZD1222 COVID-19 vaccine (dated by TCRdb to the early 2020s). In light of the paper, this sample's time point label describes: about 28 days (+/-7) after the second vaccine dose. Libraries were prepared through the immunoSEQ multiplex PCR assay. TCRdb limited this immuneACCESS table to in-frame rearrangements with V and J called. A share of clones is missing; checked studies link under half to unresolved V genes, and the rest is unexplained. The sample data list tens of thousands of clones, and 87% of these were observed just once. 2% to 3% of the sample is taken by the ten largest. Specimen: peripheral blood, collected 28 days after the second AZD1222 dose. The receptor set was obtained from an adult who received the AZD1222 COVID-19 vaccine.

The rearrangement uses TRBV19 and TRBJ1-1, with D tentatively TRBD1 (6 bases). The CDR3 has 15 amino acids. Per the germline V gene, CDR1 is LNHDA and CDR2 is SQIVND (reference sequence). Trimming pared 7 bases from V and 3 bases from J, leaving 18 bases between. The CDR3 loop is CASILGGAMDTEAFF. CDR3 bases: TGTGCCAGTATCCTAGGGGGGGCGATGGACACTGAAGCTTTCTTT.

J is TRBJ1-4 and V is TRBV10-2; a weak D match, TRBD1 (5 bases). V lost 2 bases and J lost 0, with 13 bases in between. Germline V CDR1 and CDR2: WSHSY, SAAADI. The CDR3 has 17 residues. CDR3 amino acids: CASSEASGGATNEKLFF. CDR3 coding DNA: TGCGCCAGCAGTGAGGCGTCCGGGGGTGCAACTAATGAAAAACTGTTTTTT.

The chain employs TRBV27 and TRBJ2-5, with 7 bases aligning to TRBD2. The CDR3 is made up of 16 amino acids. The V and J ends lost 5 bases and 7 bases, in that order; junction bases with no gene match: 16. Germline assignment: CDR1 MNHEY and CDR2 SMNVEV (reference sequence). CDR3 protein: CASSPLAGVPTGTQYF. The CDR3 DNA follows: TGTGCCAGCAGTCCCCTGGCGGGGGTCCCAACCGGGACCCAGTACTTC.

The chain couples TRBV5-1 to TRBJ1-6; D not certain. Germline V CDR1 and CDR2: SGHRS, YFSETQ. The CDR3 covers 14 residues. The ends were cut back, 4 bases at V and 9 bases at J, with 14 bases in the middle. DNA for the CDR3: TGCGCCAGCAGCCCGGGAGAGTGGCTTTCACCCCTCCACTTT. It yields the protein CASSPGEWLSPLHF.

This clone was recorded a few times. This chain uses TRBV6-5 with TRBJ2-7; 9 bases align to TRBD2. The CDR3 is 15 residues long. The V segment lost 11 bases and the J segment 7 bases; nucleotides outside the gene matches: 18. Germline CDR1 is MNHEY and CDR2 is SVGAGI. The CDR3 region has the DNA TGTGCCCTTTCGGCCGATAGCGGGAGCGCCTGGGAGCAGTACTTC. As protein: CALSADSGSAWEQYF.

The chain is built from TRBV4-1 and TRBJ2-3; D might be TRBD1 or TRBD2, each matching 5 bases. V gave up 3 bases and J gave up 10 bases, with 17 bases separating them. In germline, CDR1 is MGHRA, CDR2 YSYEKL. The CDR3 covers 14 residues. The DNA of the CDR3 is TGCGCCAGCAGCCACGGGGCGAGTGAAGGGGCGCAGTATTTT. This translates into CASSHGASEGAQYF.

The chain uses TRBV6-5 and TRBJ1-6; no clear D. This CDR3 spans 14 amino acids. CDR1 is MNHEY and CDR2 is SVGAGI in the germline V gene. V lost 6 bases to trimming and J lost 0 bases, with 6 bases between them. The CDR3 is CASSSSSYNSPLHF. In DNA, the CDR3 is TGTGCCAGCAGCTCGAGCTCCTATAATTCACCCCTCCACTTT.

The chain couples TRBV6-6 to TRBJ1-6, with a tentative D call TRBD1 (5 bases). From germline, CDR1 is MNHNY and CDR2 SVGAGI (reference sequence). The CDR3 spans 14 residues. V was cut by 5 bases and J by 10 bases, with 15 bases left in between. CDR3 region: CASSDRTGDSPLHF. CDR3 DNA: TGTGCCAGCAGTGATCGGACGGGGGACTCACCCCTCCACTTT.

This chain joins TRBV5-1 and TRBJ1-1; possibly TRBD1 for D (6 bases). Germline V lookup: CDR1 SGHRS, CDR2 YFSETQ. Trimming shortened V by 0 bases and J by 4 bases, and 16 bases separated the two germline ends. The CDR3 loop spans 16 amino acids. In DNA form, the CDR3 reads TGCGCCAGCAGCTTGGGGTCCGCAGGGGAGGGCACTGAAGCTTTCTTT. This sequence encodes CASSLGSAGEGTEAFF.

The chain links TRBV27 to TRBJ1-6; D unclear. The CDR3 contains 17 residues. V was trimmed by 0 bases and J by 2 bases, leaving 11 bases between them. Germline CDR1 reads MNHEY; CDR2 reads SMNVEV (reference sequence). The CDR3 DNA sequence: TGTGCCAGCAGTTTATCTCCGGCGGGCACCTATAATTCACCCCTCCACTTT. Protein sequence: CASSLSPAGTYNSPLHF.

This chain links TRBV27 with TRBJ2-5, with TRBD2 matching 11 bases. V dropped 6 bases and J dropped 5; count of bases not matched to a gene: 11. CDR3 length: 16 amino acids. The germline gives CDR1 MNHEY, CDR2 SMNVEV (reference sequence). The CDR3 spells CASSIAGGGLGETQYF. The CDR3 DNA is TGTGCCAGCAGCATAGCGGGAGGGGGGCTGGGGGAGACCCAGTACTTC.

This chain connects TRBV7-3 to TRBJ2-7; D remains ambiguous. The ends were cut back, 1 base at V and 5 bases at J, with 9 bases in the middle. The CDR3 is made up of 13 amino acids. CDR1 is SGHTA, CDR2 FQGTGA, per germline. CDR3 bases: TGTGCCAGCAGCTTAAGTGGGGTAGACGAGCAGTACTTC. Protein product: CASSLSGVDEQYF.

For the CDR3, the DNA is TGTGCCAGCCGGCGACAGGACCTAATCACAGATACGCAGTATTTT. Amino acids: CASRRQDLITDTQYF. The chain uses TRBV19 and TRBJ2-3, with a weak D call TRBD1 (6 bases). The V end lost 9 bases, the J end lost 2 bases, and 18 bases lay between the germline ends. This CDR3 comprises 15 residues. Per germline, CDR1 LNHDA and CDR2 SQIVND (reference sequence).

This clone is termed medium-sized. CDR3 sequence reads: CASSVGVKLAGGPHTQYF. The CDR3 nucleotides are TGTGCCAGCAGCGTAGGGGTTAAACTAGCGGGAGGGCCCCATACGCAGTATTTT. The rearrangement joins TRBV9 to TRBJ2-3; 13 bases agree with TRBD2. The V and J ends lost 0 bases and 7 bases, in that order; junction bases with no gene match: 11. CDR1 is SGDLS and CDR2 is YYNGEE in the germline V gene. This CDR3 region has 18 residues. The full variable domain, in which reference TRBV9 and TRBJ2-3 provide the parts outside the CDR3, is DSGVTQTPKHLITATGQRVTLRCSPRSGDLSVYWYQQSLDQGLQFLIQYYNGEERAKGNILERFSAQQFPDLHSELNLSSLELGDSALYFCASSVGVKLAGGPHTQYFGPGTRLTVL.

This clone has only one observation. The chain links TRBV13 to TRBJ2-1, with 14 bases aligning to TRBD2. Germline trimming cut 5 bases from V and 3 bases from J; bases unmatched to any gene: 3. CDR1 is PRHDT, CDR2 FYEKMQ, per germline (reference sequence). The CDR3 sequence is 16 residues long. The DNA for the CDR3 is TGTGCCAGCAGCCCGGGGACTAGCGGGAGCTACAATGAGCAGTTCTTC. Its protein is CASSPGTSGSYNEQFF.

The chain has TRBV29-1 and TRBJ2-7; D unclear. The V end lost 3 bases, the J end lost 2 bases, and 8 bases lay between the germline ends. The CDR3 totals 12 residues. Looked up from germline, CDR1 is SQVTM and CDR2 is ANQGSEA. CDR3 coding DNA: TGCAGCGTTGATCTGGGTCCCTACGAGCAGTACTTC. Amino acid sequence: CSVDLGPYEQYF.

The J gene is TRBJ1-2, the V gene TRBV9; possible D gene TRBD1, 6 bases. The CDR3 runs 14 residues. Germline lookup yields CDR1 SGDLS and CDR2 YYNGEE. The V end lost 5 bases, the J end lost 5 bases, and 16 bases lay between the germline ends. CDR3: CASRAPGAEYGYTF. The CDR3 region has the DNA TGTGCCAGCAGAGCACCAGGGGCAGAATATGGCTACACCTTC.

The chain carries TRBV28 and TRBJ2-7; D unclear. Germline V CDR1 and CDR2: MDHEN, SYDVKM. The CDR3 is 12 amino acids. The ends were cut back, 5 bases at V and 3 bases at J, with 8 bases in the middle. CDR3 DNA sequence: TGTGCCAGCAGTCTATACAACTACGAGCAGTACTTC. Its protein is CASSLYNYEQYF. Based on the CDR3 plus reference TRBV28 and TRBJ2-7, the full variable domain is DVKVTQSSRYLVKRTGEKVFLECVQDMDHENMFWYRQDPGLGLRLIYFSYDVKMKEKGDIPEGYSVSREKKERFSLILESASTNQTSMYLCASSLYNYEQYFGPGTRLTVT.

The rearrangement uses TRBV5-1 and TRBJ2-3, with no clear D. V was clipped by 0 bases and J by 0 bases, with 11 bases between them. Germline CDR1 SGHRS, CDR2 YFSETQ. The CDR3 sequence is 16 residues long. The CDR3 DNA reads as TGCGCCAGCAGCTTGGAATCGAGAGGTAGCACAGATACGCAGTATTTT. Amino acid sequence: CASSLESRGSTDTQYF.

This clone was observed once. The CDR3 reads CATRGGPNEKLFF. The CDR3 DNA reads TGTGCCACCAGAGGGGGTCCTAATGAAAAACTGTTTTTT. The chain recombines TRBV6-6 with TRBJ1-4, with D perhaps matching TRBD1 (6 bases). Germline CDR1 and CDR2: MNHNY and SVGAGI (reference sequence). This CDR3 contains 13 residues. Trimming pared 10 bases from V and 3 bases from J, leaving 12 bases between.

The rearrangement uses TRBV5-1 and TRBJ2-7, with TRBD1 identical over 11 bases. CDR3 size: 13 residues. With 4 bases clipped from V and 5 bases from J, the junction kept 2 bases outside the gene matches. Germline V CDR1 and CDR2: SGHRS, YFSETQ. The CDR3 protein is CASSRDRGDEQYF. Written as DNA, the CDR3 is TGCGCCAGCAGCCGGGACAGGGGGGACGAGCAGTACTTC.

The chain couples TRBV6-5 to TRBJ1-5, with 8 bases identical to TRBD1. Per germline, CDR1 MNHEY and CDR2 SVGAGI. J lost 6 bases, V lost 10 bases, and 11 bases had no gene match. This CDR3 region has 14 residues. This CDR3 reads CATSQGGLRQPQHF. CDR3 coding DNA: TGTGCCACCTCACAGGGGGGTCTGCGTCAGCCCCAGCATTTT.

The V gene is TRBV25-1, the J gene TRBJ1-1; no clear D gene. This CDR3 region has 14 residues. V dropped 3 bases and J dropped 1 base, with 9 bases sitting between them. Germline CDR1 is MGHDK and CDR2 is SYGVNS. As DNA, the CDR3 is TGTGCCAGCAGTGAGTCGGCCAAGAACACTGAAGCTTTCTTT. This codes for CASSESAKNTEAFF. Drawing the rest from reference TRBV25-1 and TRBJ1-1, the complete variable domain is EADIYQTPRYLVIGTGKKITLECSQTMGHDKMYWYQQDPGMELHLIHYSYGVNSTEKGDLSSESTVSRIRTEHFPLTLESARPSHTSQYLCASSESAKNTEAFFGQGTRLTVV.

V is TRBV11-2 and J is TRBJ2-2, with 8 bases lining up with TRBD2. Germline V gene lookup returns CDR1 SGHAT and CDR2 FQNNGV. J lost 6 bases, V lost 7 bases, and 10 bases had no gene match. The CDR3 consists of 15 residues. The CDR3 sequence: CASTNGRGGAGELFF. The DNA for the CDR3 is TGTGCCAGCACCAACGGGAGGGGAGGCGCCGGGGAGCTGTTTTTT.

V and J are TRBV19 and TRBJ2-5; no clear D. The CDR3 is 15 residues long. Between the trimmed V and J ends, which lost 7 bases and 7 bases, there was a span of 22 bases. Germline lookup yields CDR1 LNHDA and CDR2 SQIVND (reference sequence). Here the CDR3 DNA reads TGTGCCAGTATGGCGGCCAGCTCGGTCGGGTCGACCCAGTACTTC. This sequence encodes CASMAASSVGSTQYF.